The table lists the clone carrying this T cell receptor (beta chain) with many counts. Antigen: not known. A single record per CDR3 protein comes from TCRdb applying MiXCR to the PCR reads. This sample has about 510,000 distinct CDR3 sequences, with about 26% found just once. This entry belongs to a study of molecular identifiers for immune sequencing clone quantification. About the research overall: Within a replicate experiment, RNA obtained from either approximately 20,000 or 98,000 naive CD8 cells was divided into five aliquots, and four of those aliquots were then sequenced. Whole-study findings and limits: Clones above 20 RNA copies held over 97% of effector molecules, under 1% in naive cells. Detectable among approximately 1 million naive cells, according to reports, was Jurkat TCR RNA spiked in from one cell.

What was sequenced was naive CD8+ T cells from blood, with Jurkat cell RNA spiked in. Noted subset: FACS-sorted CD8+CD4-CCR7+CD45RA+ naive T cells. This clonotype originated in a human donor in good health. Some libraries in this study had Jurkat cell RNA spiked in.

The CDR3 sequence is CASSLSRGEGTEAFF. The CDR3, as DNA: TGTGCCAGCAGCTTATCGCGGGGGGAAGGGACTGAAGCTTTCTTT. The gene calls are TRBV7-9 and TRBJ1-1; D is possibly TRBD1 (5 bases). This CDR3 is 15 amino acids long. Trimming took 2 bases from V and 5 from J, leaving 15 bases between them. Per germline, CDR1 SEHNR and CDR2 FQNEAQ (reference sequence).